The 11 T cell receptor beta chains listed next were all sequenced from one sample in a study of blood T cells in healthy people across ages. Primers used in a second PCR of roughly 7 to 12 cycles were a sample-barcoded 5' primer and a J-beta primer mix. TCRdb re-called the 5' RACE reads through MiXCR, storing one row per CDR3 protein. Of about 1.5 million distinct CDR3 sequences in the sample, 42% were seen once. The material sequenced was blood. Receptors originate from a woman between 18 and 29 years old in good health.

The V and J genes are TRBV6-1 and TRBJ2-5; no reliable D call. V lost 4 bases and J 1 base, leaving 13 bases between the germline ends. In germline, CDR1 is MNHNS, CDR2 SASEGT. The CDR3 extends over 15 amino acids. CDR3 nucleotides: TGTGCCAGCAGTGCGTACGGATCCTTCCAAGAGACCCAGTACTTC. Translating it yields CASSAYGSFQETQYF.

The rearrangement joins TRBV6-5 to TRBJ2-5, with 10 bases that match TRBD2. Germline loops: CDR1 MNHEY, CDR2 SVGAGI. Germline trimming cut 2 bases from V and 5 bases from J; bases unmatched to any gene: 11. The CDR3 is made up of 17 amino acids. The CDR3 is CASSYKRGGLKVETQYF. Written as DNA, the CDR3 is TGTGCCAGCAGTTACAAGCGGGGGGGCCTCAAGGTGGAGACCCAGTACTTC.

In its sample, this clonotype was seen a few times. The V call is TRBV6-6, the J call TRBJ2-7; D perhaps matches TRBD2 (5 bases). Germline CDR1 is MNHNY and CDR2 is SVGAGI (reference sequence). CDR3 length: 14 residues. Between the trimmed V and J ends, which lost 6 bases and 2 bases, there was a span of 14 bases. The CDR3 region is CASSWSGAAYEQYF. The CDR3, as DNA: TGTGCCAGCAGCTGGAGCGGAGCCGCCTACGAGCAGTACTTC.

This clonotype was detected many times. The CDR3 reads CASSPTSSTQYF. The DNA of the CDR3 is TGTGCCAGCAGCCCAACTAGTAGTACGCAGTATTTT. This chain uses TRBV7-9 with TRBJ2-3, with D maybe TRBD2 (5 bases). V gave up 5 bases and J gave up 8 bases, with 11 bases separating them. Looked up from germline, CDR1 is SEHNR and CDR2 is FQNEAQ (reference sequence). CDR3 size: 12 residues.

This clonotype was observed a handful of times. The gene calls are TRBV25-1 and TRBJ2-1, with D hard to call. Trimming shortened V by 5 bases and J by 4 bases, and 15 bases separated the two germline ends. The CDR3 contains 15 residues. Germline assignment: CDR1 MGHDK and CDR2 SYGVNS. The CDR3: CASSTDQVPYNEQFF. CDR3 coding DNA: TGTGCCAGCAGTACCGATCAGGTCCCTTACAATGAGCAGTTCTTC. Drawing the rest from reference TRBV25-1 and TRBJ2-1, the complete variable domain is EADIYQTPRYLVIGTGKKITLECSQTMGHDKMYWYQQDPGMELHLIHYSYGVNSTEKGDLSSESTVSRIRTEHFPLTLESARPSHTSQYLCASSTDQVPYNEQFFGPGTRLTVL.

The chain employs TRBV3-1 and TRBJ2-5; the D call may be TRBD1 or TRBD2 (6 bases each). Germline V gene lookup returns CDR1 LGHDT and CDR2 YNNKEL (reference sequence). The ends were cut back, 3 bases at V and 3 bases at J, with 29 bases in the middle. The CDR3 sequence is 20 residues long. CDR3 protein: CASSQKRLITGAGNKETQYF. The CDR3 DNA reads TGTGCCAGCAGCCAGAAAAGATTAATAACGGGGGCCGGGAATAAAGAGACCCAGTACTTC.

This chain connects TRBV3-1 to TRBJ1-1, with D possibly matching TRBD1 (5 bases). Trimming shortened V by 9 bases and J by 6 bases, and 17 bases separated the two germline ends. The CDR3 consists of 13 residues. CDR1 is LGHDT and CDR2 is YNNKEL in the germline V gene (reference sequence). DNA of the CDR3: TGTGCCAGTTCTAATCAGGGAAATCCTGAAGCTTTCTTT. Amino acid sequence: CASSNQGNPEAFF.

The V gene is TRBV7-9, the J gene TRBJ2-2; 9 bases match TRBD1. Losses at the gene ends were 3 bases for V and 4 bases for J; bases not matched to a gene: 12. Germline V gene sequence: CDR1 SEHNR, CDR2 FQNEAQ (reference sequence). CDR3 length equals 18 residues. For the CDR3, the DNA is TGTGCCAGCAGCTTCAGGGGGCTGTCGACAGGGGGCACCGGGGAGCTGTTTTTT. Its translation: CASSFRGLSTGGTGELFF. The variable domain in full, completed from reference TRBV7-9 and TRBJ2-2, reads DTGVSQNPRHKITKRGQNVTFRCDPISEHNRLYWYRQTLGQGPEFLTYFQNEAQLEKSRLLSDRFSAERPKGSFSTLEIQRTEQGDSAMYLCASSFRGLSTGGTGELFFGEGSRLTVL.

This clonotype was seen only once. The genes are TRBV7-2 and TRBJ2-5; D assignment may be TRBD1 or TRBD2 (5 bases each). Germline lookup yields CDR1 SGHTA and CDR2 FQGNSA. Trimming shortened V by 1 base and J by 11 bases, and 17 bases separated the two germline ends. The CDR3 has 14 amino acids. The CDR3 DNA reads TGTGCCAGCAGCTTAGATGACGAAAGGGACGGGCAGTACTTC. Translation: CASSLDDERDGQYF. Combining the CDR3 with reference TRBV7-2 and TRBJ2-5 gives the whole variable domain GAGVSQSPSNKVTEKGKDVELRCDPISGHTALYWYRQSLGQGLEFLIYFQGNSAPDKSGLPSDRFSAERTGGSVSTLTIQRTQQEDSAVYLCASSLDDERDGQYFGPGTRLLVL.

This chain uses TRBV4-1 with TRBJ2-3; the match to TRBD2 covers 7 bases. J gave up 2 bases and V 0 bases, and 8 bases lay outside the gene matches. The germline V gene has CDR1 MGHRA and CDR2 YSYEKL. CDR3 length: 17 amino acids. CDR3 nucleotide sequence: TGCGCCAGCAGCCAAGATTCAGCTAGCGGAAACACAGATACGCAGTATTTT. This sequence encodes CASSQDSASGNTDTQYF.

The table lists this clonotype with a few counts. In DNA form, the CDR3 reads TGTGCCAGCAGCTCGGGGCCTTTCCAAGAGCAGTTCTTC. Its protein product is CASSSGPFQEQFF. The rearrangement uses TRBV7-8 and TRBJ2-1; D may match TRBD1 or TRBD2 (5 bases each). The length of the CDR3 is 13 residues. In germline, CDR1 is SGHVS, CDR2 FQNEAQ. Trimming shortened V by 4 bases and J by 10 bases, and 14 bases separated the two germline ends.